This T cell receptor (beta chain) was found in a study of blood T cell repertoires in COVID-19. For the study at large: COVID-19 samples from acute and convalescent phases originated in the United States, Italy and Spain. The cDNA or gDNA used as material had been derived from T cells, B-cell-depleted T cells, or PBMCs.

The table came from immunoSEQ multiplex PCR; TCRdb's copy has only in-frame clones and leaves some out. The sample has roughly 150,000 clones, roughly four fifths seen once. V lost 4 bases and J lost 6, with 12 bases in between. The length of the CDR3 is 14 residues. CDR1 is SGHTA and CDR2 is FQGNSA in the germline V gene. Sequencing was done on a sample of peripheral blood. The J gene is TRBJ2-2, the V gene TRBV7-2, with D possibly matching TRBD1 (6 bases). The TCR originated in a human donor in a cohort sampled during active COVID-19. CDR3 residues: CASSSSGVSGELFF. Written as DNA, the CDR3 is TGTGCCAGCAGCTCTTCAGGGGTATCCGGGGAGCTGTTTTTT.